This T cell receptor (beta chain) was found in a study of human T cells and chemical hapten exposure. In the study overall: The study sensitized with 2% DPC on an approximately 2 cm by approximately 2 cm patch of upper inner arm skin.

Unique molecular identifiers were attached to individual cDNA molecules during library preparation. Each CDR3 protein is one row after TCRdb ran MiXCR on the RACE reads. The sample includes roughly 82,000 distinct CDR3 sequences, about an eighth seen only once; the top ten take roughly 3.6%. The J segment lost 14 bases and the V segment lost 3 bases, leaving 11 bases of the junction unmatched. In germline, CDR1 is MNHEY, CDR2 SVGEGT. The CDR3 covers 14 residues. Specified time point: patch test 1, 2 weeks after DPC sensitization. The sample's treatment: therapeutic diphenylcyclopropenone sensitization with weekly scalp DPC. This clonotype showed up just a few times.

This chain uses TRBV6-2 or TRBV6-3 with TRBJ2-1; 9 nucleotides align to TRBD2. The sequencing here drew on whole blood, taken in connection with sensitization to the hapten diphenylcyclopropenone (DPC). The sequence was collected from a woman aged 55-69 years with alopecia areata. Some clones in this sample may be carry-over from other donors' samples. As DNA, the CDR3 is TGTGCCAGCAGTTATCGGCGGGGGGGCCTGTTCAAGTTCTTC. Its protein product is CASSYRRGGLFKFF.